The next 22 T cell receptor beta chains were all read from a single sample in a study of T cell responses to AZD1222 COVID-19 vaccine. Generated by immunoSEQ multiplex PCR, the TCRdb table keeps only in-frame clones and is missing some. The sample holds 83,000 or so clones, 86% seen once. Sequenced material: peripheral blood, taken on day 0 of AZD1222 vaccination. The receptor source for this set is an adult in good health.

This clone was seen just once. The rearrangement links TRBV21-1 to TRBJ1-5; the table calls TRBD1, which could not be checked here. TRBV21-1 is a known pseudogene. There are 14 residues in the CDR3. This chain's CDR3 is CASSTGQNNQPQHF. The CDR3 coding sequence is TGTGCCAGCAGCACGGGACAGAACAATCAGCCCCAGCATTTT.

The gene calls are TRBV28 and TRBJ1-2, with D uncertain. Trimming stripped 3 bases from V and 5 bases from J, with 10 bases between. Germline V gene data show CDR1 as MDHEN and CDR2 as SYDVKM. This CDR3 spans 13 amino acids. CDR3 amino acids: CASSLTPTYGYTF. The CDR3 nucleotides are TGTGCCAGCAGTTTGACCCCTACGTATGGCTACACCTTC.

The chain recombines TRBV6-6 with TRBJ2-1; D is unresolved. The germline V and J ends were trimmed by 2 bases and 0 bases, with 8 bases remaining between them. CDR3 length: 15 residues. Germline V CDR1 and CDR2: MNHNY, SVGAGI (reference sequence). The CDR3 sequence: CASSYDHSSYNEQFF. CDR3 DNA sequence: TGTGCCAGCAGTTACGACCATAGCTCCTACAATGAGCAGTTCTTC.

The V gene is TRBV23-1, the J gene TRBJ2-1, with D hard to call. TRBV23-1 is assigned to the ORF class and has an uncertain function. V was trimmed by 8 bases and J by 7 bases, leaving 12 bases between them. The CDR3 runs to 12 residues. CDR3 protein: CASLRRENEQFF. The CDR3 DNA sequence: TGCGCCAGCTTACGGAGAGAGAATGAGCAGTTCTTC.

This chain joins TRBV7-5 and TRBJ2-2. TRBV7-5 is a documented pseudogene. CDR3 length: 15 amino acids. This CDR3 is CARSLAPANTGELFF. The CDR3 DNA sequence: TGTGCCAGAAGCTTAGCCCCAGCAAACACCGGGGAGCTGTTTTTT.

V usage is TRBV6-5 and J usage is TRBJ2-3, with D unclear. Looked up from germline, CDR1 is MNHEY and CDR2 is SVGAGI. V lost 6 bases to trimming and J lost 5 bases, with 9 bases between them. This CDR3 has 12 residues. This CDR3 is CASSRWGDTQYF. As DNA, the CDR3 is TGTGCCAGCAGCCGGTGGGGAGATACGCAGTATTTT.

The V call is TRBV28, the J call TRBJ2-7; D call uncertain. CDR1 is MDHEN, CDR2 SYDVKM, per germline. The CDR3 consists of 11 residues. V was clipped by 3 bases and J by 3 bases, with 3 bases between them. The CDR3 DNA sequence: TGTGCCAGCAGTTTCAACTACGAGCAGTACTTC. Protein product: CASSFNYEQYF.

The V gene is TRBV3-1 (or the pseudogene TRBV3-2), the J gene TRBJ2-1; possibly TRBD1 for D (6 bases). Trimming took off 4 bases at V and 7 bases at J, with 32 bases between the two ends. The CDR3 has 20 amino acids. Germline values: CDR1 LGHDT, CDR2 YNNKEL (reference sequence). The DNA for the CDR3 is TGTGCCAGCAGCCCACTCGGGACAAGGAGCTCTAATCTACGTACGAATGAGCAGTTCTTC. It codes for CASSPLGTRSSNLRTNEQFF.

V is TRBV24-1 and J is TRBJ2-3, with TRBD2 matching 8 bases. V gave up 1 base and J gave up 3 bases; unmatched junction bases: 2. The CDR3 has 15 amino acids. Germline V gives CDR1 KGHDR, CDR2 SFDVKD. CDR3: CATSDFGLATDTQYF. The CDR3, as DNA: TGTGCCACCAGTGATTTTGGACTAGCTACAGATACGCAGTATTTT.

This clone was recorded once. This rearrangement joins TRBV7-9 to TRBJ1-1, with D hard to call. V dropped 5 bases and J dropped 2 bases, with 3 bases sitting between them. Germline V gene data show CDR1 as SEHNR and CDR2 as FQNEAQ (reference sequence). The CDR3 has 11 amino acids. The CDR3 DNA follows: TGTGCCAGCAGCCGTAACACTGAAGCTTTCTTT. It translates to CASSRNTEAFF.

The chain combines TRBV27 with TRBJ1-4; the match to TRBD1 covers 9 bases. Germline values: CDR1 MNHEY, CDR2 SMNVEV (reference sequence). V gave up 4 bases and J gave up 16 bases; unmatched junction bases: 25. The CDR3 length is 18 residues. The CDR3 nucleotides read TGTGCCAGCAGTTCCGGTCCCGGGACAGGGAGCCCAAATGAAAAGGGGTTTTTT. It codes for CASSSGPGTGSPNEKGFF.

The V gene is TRBV18, the J gene TRBJ1-1; possible D gene TRBD1, 5 bases. The germline gives CDR1 KGHSH, CDR2 LQKENI. The length of the CDR3 is 15 residues. V was trimmed by 2 bases and J by 0 bases, leaving 10 bases between them. CDR3 region: CASSPDHRLNTEAFF. CDR3 DNA sequence: TGTGCCAGCTCACCAGACCACAGGTTGAACACTGAAGCTTTCTTT. Full variable domain (outside the CDR3, taken from reference TRBV18 and TRBJ1-1): NAGVMQNPRHLVRRRGQEARLRCSPMKGHSHVYWYRQLPEEGLKFMVYLQKENIIDESGMPKERFSAEFPKEGPSILRIQQVVRGDSAAYFCASSPDHRLNTEAFFGQGTRLTVV.

This chain connects TRBV11-3 to TRBJ2-2; D is unresolved. Germline V gives CDR1 SGHNT, CDR2 YENEEA. V lost 5 bases, J lost 5 bases, and 6 bases lay in between. The CDR3 length is 12 residues. The CDR3 DNA reads TGTGCCAGCAGCCCCGGGACCGGGGAGCTGTTTTTT. Its protein is CASSPGTGELFF. Filled out from reference TRBV11-3 and TRBJ2-2, the complete variable domain reads EAGVVQSPRYKIIEKKQPVAFWCNPISGHNTLYWYLQNLGQGPELLIRYENEEAVDDSQLPKDRFSAERLKGVDSTLKIQPAELGDSAVYLCASSPGTGELFFGEGSRLTVL.

This chain connects TRBV12-3 or TRBV12-4 to TRBJ1-2, with 7 positions matching TRBD1. Trimming removed 8 bases from V and 5 bases from J; junction bases left unmatched: 8. The CDR3 sequence is 13 residues long. CDR3 residues: CASGGGVGYGYTF. For the CDR3, the DNA is TGTGCCAGCGGAGGGGGCGTTGGGTATGGCTACACCTTC.

This clone has a handful of counts. V gene TRBV6-6 combines with J gene TRBJ2-5; TRBD2 aligns across 14 bases. This CDR3 is 15 amino acids long. V lost 6 bases to trimming and J lost 5 bases; unmatched junction nucleotides: 5. CDR1 is MNHNY and CDR2 is SVGAGI in the germline V gene (reference sequence). CDR3 region: CASSRLAGGVETQYF. CDR3 coding DNA: TGTGCCAGCAGCCGACTAGCGGGAGGGGTTGAGACCCAGTACTTC.

This clone was observed once. The chain recombines TRBV5-1 with TRBJ1-4; 9 nucleotides line up with TRBD1. The germline V gene has CDR1 SGHRS and CDR2 YFSETQ. Losses at the gene ends were 4 bases for V and 3 bases for J; bases not matched to a gene: 10. The length of the CDR3 is 17 residues. The CDR3 loop reads CASSPGQGLSSNEKLFF. In DNA form, the CDR3 reads TGCGCCAGCAGCCCCGGACAGGGGCTTTCTTCTAATGAAAAACTGTTTTTT.

V is TRBV15 and J is TRBJ2-2; D might be TRBD2 (6 bases). This CDR3 is built from 15 residues. V lost 5 bases and J lost 6, with 16 bases in between. The germline V gene has CDR1 LNHNV and CDR2 YYDKDF (reference sequence). The DNA for the CDR3 is TGTGCCACCAGCGGCGAGGAGGGGTGGGCCGGGGAGCTGTTTTTT. Protein product: CATSGEEGWAGELFF.

This chain uses TRBV19 with TRBJ1-4, with D possibly matching TRBD1 (6 bases). Between the trimmed V and J ends, which lost 4 bases and 7 bases, there was a span of 16 bases. The CDR3 totals 15 residues. CDR1 and CDR2 from the germline V gene are LNHDA and SQIVND (reference sequence). In DNA form, the CDR3 reads TGTGCCAGTAGTAGACCTCAGGGGATTGGTGAAAAACTGTTTTTT. This codes for CASSRPQGIGEKLFF.

The V gene is TRBV3-1 (or the pseudogene TRBV3-2), the J gene TRBJ2-3; a weak D match, TRBD2 (7 bases). Germline-derived CDR1 and CDR2 are LGHDT and YNNKEL (reference sequence). V lost 4 bases to trimming and J lost 6 bases, with 17 bases between them. There are 15 residues in the CDR3. In nucleotides, the CDR3 is TGTGCCAGCAGCCCCGGGGCGGGGGCGGCGGATACGCAGTATTTT. This sequence encodes CASSPGAGAADTQYF.

CDR3 protein: CASSVGGAGFYNEQFF. For the CDR3, the DNA is TGTGCCAGCAGCGTAGGAGGGGCCGGATTCTACAATGAGCAGTTCTTC. The genes are TRBV14 and TRBJ2-1; D possibly corresponds to TRBD2 (6 bases). The length of the CDR3 is 16 residues. CDR1 and CDR2 from the germline V gene are SGHDN and FVKESK. V dropped 5 bases and J dropped 3 bases, with 17 bases sitting between them.

The chain joins TRBV9 to TRBJ2-3; 7 positions match TRBD2. The ends lost 0 bases at V and 5 bases at J; junction bases unmatched: 3. The length of the CDR3 is 14 residues. Per the germline V gene, CDR1 is SGDLS and CDR2 is YYNGEE. CDR3 sequence reads: CASSVAQRGDTQYF. CDR3 DNA: TGTGCCAGCAGCGTAGCCCAGCGGGGAGATACGCAGTATTTT. Full variable domain (rest looked up from reference TRBV9 and TRBJ2-3): DSGVTQTPKHLITATGQRVTLRCSPRSGDLSVYWYQQSLDQGLQFLIQYYNGEERAKGNILERFSAQQFPDLHSELNLSSLELGDSALYFCASSVAQRGDTQYFGPGTRLTVL.

The chain couples TRBV18 to TRBJ2-5; D possibly matches TRBD1 or TRBD2 (5 bases each). Germline lookup yields CDR1 KGHSH and CDR2 LQKENI. V was trimmed by 0 bases and J by 1 base, leaving 6 bases between them. The CDR3 has 14 amino acids. CDR3 sequence: CASSPPGTQETQYF. CDR3 bases: TGTGCCAGCTCACCACCAGGGACCCAAGAGACCCAGTACTTC.